This T cell receptor beta chain originates from a study of blood T cell repertoires in COVID-19 (TCRdb year 2020). Looking at the study overall: Samples from collaborators originated in the United States, Italy and Spain and spanned both the acute and convalescent phases of COVID-19. The prospective study material was composed of cDNA or gDNA derived from T cells, B-cell-depleted T cells, or PBMCs. The samples were drawn from two sources: the first 160 participants of the ongoing ImmuneRACE study, and 950 to 1,500 subjects contributed by 6 global collaborators. The sample metadata nearly always contained a de-identified subject ID, COVID-19 status, age in years and sex. A freely available public database, intended as a resource for researchers studying the immune response to SARS-CoV-2, is where the repertoires were released. The dataset comprised deeply sampled blood TCRbeta repertoires from subjects exposed to, actively infected with, or recovered from COVID-19. Where available, HLA class I and class II types were obtained from metadata supplied by the sample provider rather than from assay-based typing. The investigation overall reported the following: The amount of clinical and demographic metadata varied by source and participant and was provided uncurated.

For CDR1 and CDR2, the germline V gene lists LGHNA and YNFKEQ. The cysteine opens and the phenylalanine closes a CDR3 of 17 amino acids. The kept DNA is CDR3 alone, 51 bases in frame from the first base. V and J are truncated by 6 bases and 0 bases respectively, leaving an intervening sequence of 18 bases. Participants in the prospective study were enrolled through a virtual design, were aged roughly 18 to 100 years, and lived in 24 United States geographic areas. In the prospective study, participants were assigned to cohorts based on the clinical history participants reported in a screening survey and a study questionnaire. For ImmuneRACE Cohort 3, a participant was defined as recovered based on two consecutive negative NP/OP PCR tests, clearance by a healthcare professional, or resolution of symptoms. Each participant in the prospective study had whole blood, serum and a nasopharyngeal or oropharyngeal swab collected by mobile phlebotomists. Participants in the prospective study had the option to provide additional blood draws and questionnaires over a 2-month period. Prospective study blood samples were shipped either frozen or at room temperature before DNA extraction.

TCRbeta CDR3 regions were amplified from genomic DNA using the immunoSEQ Assay, a bias-controlled multiplex PCR. On the authors' methods: The number of nucleated cells in each sample was estimated from the amplification of reference gene primers within the assay. To quantify the absolute abundance of each unique TCRbeta CDR3 rearrangement, sequence reads were collapsed and filtered. For each sample, productive Simpson clonality was calculated by taking the square root of Simpson's diversity index across productive rearrangements. TCRdb's version of the immuneACCESS table is confined to in-frame rearrangements and falls short of the full clone set. An unresolved V gene accounts for under half of the shortfall where checked; the remainder is of unknown origin. For V, J and clone size, that table is used; D and trimming come from the DNA. The sample profile shows fewer than 350,000 clones; 70% to 90% of them were found once. The ten most abundant clones make up around 0.9% of the sample.

Worth noting for this clone: Its recognized antigen is unknown. The input lacks base qualities; no much larger clone sits a single base away.

The chain is assembled from TRBV4-2 and TRBJ1-3, with TRBD1 as a weak D call on 5 bases. The specimen sequenced was PBMCs or T cells enriched from blood (not recorded which). This clonotype was obtained from a woman aged 25-40 years who had recovered from COVID-19. The nucleotide sequence is TGTGCCAGCAGGCGCTCTAGGGGCTCCTACTCTGGAAACACCATATATTTT. Its translation is CASRRSRGSYSGNTIYF.